What follows describes a single TCR beta chain. This clone is a singleton in its sample. Its antigen remains undetermined. Nothing much larger sits one base from this clone, and base qualities are not available. The method was the immunoSEQ multiplex PCR assay. For the original study's pipeline: To diagnose cytomegalovirus status from the catalog of TCR beta chain sequences, a statistical classification framework was built. What TCRdb holds here is the immuneACCESS table cut down to in-frame rearrangements. Part of the clones is not present; checked against another copy, under half of the missing clones reflect an unresolved V gene, and the others are unexplained. V, J and clone size were drawn from that table, and D and trimming were deduced from the DNA. A total of roughly 190,000 clones appear in this sample, 86% of them only once. The ten largest clones add up to roughly 1.5% of the sample. This specimen belongs to a study of cytomegalovirus exposure and HLA in healthy donors (dated by TCRdb to 2017 to 2019). In terms of the full investigation: The 666 repertoires of the first cohort and the 120 validation repertoires were produced on the same platform, according to a later analysis. The study was designed to test whether signatures of past pathogen exposure could be identified by cataloging public T cell receptors. A separate validation cohort of approximately 130 different subjects was used in addition to the approximately 670-subject first cohort. High-throughput TCR immunosequencing, statistical association of individual TCRs with disease status, and machine learning were combined to predict cytomegalovirus infection status.

Separate from the approximately 730-subject first cohort, the validation cohort of about 120 subjects was the group to which the donors belonged. The full study reports these points: The classifier was reported to diagnose cytomegalovirus status with high specificity and sensitivity in both the original and validation cohorts. Most TCR sequences were seen in very few donors, while some public TCRs were found in many individuals. A later analysis lacked HLA typing for the validation cohort, so it scored co-occurrence in that cohort across all 120 or so repertoires. The study gave a list of about 170 TCR beta chains associated with cytomegalovirus. In a later analysis, TCRs clustered in the first cohort were found to also tend to co-occur in the 110 or so validation repertoires, with about 94% of cluster scores above 0. Three of the identified cytomegalovirus-associated TCR beta chains were confirmed in vitro to be specific for cytomegalovirus antigens. The authors suggested that the approach could potentially be generalized to other disease states and immunological phenotypes.

The CDR3 contains 16 residues, cysteine and phenylalanine counted. Only the CDR3 region is kept as DNA, spanning 48 bases read in frame from base 1. The germline V gene gives CDR1 as SQVTM and CDR2 as ANQGSEA. Compared with germline, V lacks 0 bases and J lacks 2 bases; bases without a gene match: 8. Sequenced input: PBMCs. This TCR derives from a woman younger than 35 in good health and CMV-seronegative. Recombination linked TRBV29-1 to TRBJ2-7, with 9 junctional bases fitting TRBD1. The CDR3 is CSVEDPPGQGTYEQYF. The bases read TGCAGCGTTGAAGATCCCCCGGGACAGGGCACCTACGAGCAGTACTTC.